Listed below are T cell receptor beta chains from one sample, sequenced in a study of T-cell reconstitution after alpha-beta-depleted transplantation in children. From the PCR reads, TCRdb called clonotypes with MiXCR, one entry per CDR3 protein. The table has about 900,000 distinct CDR3 sequences, around 30% seen once. This specimen was PBMCs, mostly from graft donor cells, taken 360 days after TCRalphabeta/CD19-depleted stem cell transplant. The origin of the receptors is a boy under three years old who had a stem cell transplant for SCID, so the T cells may come from the graft donor. Both conserved end residues are part of each CDR3. D genes are given only for firm matches. Some rows have no size entry. The others give once, few or many, or a class for an expanded clone.

abundance | j_gene | d_gene | v_gene | CDR3nt | CDR3aa
. | TRBJ1-2 | . | TRBV29-1 | TGCAGCGTCCAGGGGAACTATGGCTACACCTTC | CSVQGNYGYTF
. | TRBJ1-2 | . | TRBV4-1 | TGCGCCAGCAGCCACGGCCCCTTTGATACAGGGTCGGCTGGCTACACCTTC | CASSHGPFDTGSAGYTF
. | TRBJ2-2 | . | TRBV12-3/TRBV12-4 | . | CASSILAGELFF
. | TRBJ2-3 | . | TRBV25-1 | TGTGCCAGCAGTGTCCTACTTACGCAGTATTTT | CASSVLLTQYF
few | TRBJ1-1 | . | TRBV4-1 | TGCGCCAGCAGCCAAGGTGGGAGATGGGAGGCAAGGGGGGACACTGAAGCTTTCTTT | CASSQGGRWEARGDTEAFF
few | TRBJ2-3 | . | TRBV15 | TGTGCCACCAGCGTACTGAGCGGTACAGATACGCAGTATTTT | CATSVLSGTDTQYF
. | TRBJ2-3 | . | TRBV5-1 | TGCGCCAGCAGCTTGACCCAGACTCCCTTCACAGATACGCAGTATTTT | CASSLTQTPFTDTQYF
. | TRBJ2-5 | . | TRBV29-1 | TGCAGCGTTGAATCCGGGGATGGAGAGACCCAGTACTTC | CSVESGDGETQYF
many | TRBJ2-1 | TRBD1 | TRBV7-2 | TGTGCCAGCAGCTTAACCGGGACAGGGGCTGACGAGCAGTTCTTC | CASSLTGTGADEQFF
. | TRBJ2-1 | TRBD1 | TRBV12-3/TRBV12-4 | TGTGCCAGCAGTTCGCAAACCCGCGGACAGGGGGATGAGCAGTTCTTC | CASSSQTRGQGDEQFF
few | TRBJ1-5 | TRBD1 | TRBV20-1 | TGCAGTGCCTCCCAGGGGGTTTATAGCAATCAGCCCCAGCATTTT | CSASQGVYSNQPQHF
. | TRBJ2-3 | TRBD2 | TRBV5-4 | TGTGCCAGCAGCTTGGTCCCGCGGGGGGGGACAGATACGCAGTATTTT | CASSLVPRGGTDTQYF
. | TRBJ2-3 | . | TRBV9 | TGTGCCAGCAGCGCCTTCGTACCAGGCACAGATACGCAGTATTTT | CASSAFVPGTDTQYF
few | TRBJ1-6 | . | TRBV12-3/TRBV12-4 | TGTGCCAGCAGTTTTCAGGGAGCGACCTATAATTCACCCCTCCACTTT | CASSFQGATYNSPLHF
. | TRBJ2-5 | . | TRBV5-1 | TGCGCCAGCATCCACAGGGTCCAAGAGACCCAGTACTTC | CASIHRVQETQYF
. | TRBJ1-1 | TRBD1 | TRBV20-1 | TGCAGTGCCTATACAGGGGCCCCTGAAGCTTTCTTT | CSAYTGAPEAFF
. | TRBJ2-1 | . | TRBV4-1 | TGCGCCAGCAGCCAGCCCGCGGGGAGGTACAATGAGCAGTTCTTC | CASSQPAGRYNEQFF
. | TRBJ2-7 | . | TRBV2 | TGTGCCAGCAGTGAAACCCTAGCTGATATCTCCTACGAGCAGTACTTC | CASSETLADISYEQYF
. | TRBJ1-1 | TRBD1 | TRBV4-3 | TGCGCCAGCAGCCAATACGATTCCTGGGACAGGCGGACTGAAGCTTTCTTT | CASSQYDSWDRRTEAFF
. | TRBJ2-1 | . | TRBV5-1 | TGCGCCAGCAGCCTGGATCCTAGGGGGCAGTTCTTC | CASSLDPRGQFF
few | TRBJ1-5 | TRBD1 | TRBV2 | TGTGCCAGCAGTCCTCAATCTTACAGGGGCCAGCCCCAGCATTTT | CASSPQSYRGQPQHF
few | TRBJ2-1 | . | TRBV4-3 | TGCGCCAGCAGCCCAGGGCCTGGGGAGGCTTACAATGAGCAGTTCTTC | CASSPGPGEAYNEQFF
few | TRBJ2-5 | . | TRBV20-1 | TGCAGTGCTTGGTCGCCTTCTGAGGAGACCCAGTACTTC | CSAWSPSEETQYF
. | TRBJ2-5 | . | TRBV7-9 | TGTGCCAGCAGCCCACCGAAGGAGACCCAGTACTTC | CASSPPKETQYF
few | TRBJ2-7 | . | TRBV7-2 | TGTGCCAGCAGCTTATCGCCGACACTTTCCTACGAGCAGTACTTC | CASSLSPTLSYEQYF
few | TRBJ2-7 | . | TRBV4-1 | TGCGCCAGCAGCCCTGGACAAGGACCCTCCTACGAGCAGTACTTC | CASSPGQGPSYEQYF
. | TRBJ1-1 | TRBD1 | TRBV9 | TGTGCCAGCACAAGGCAGGGACAGGGGGCGTCGGAGGCTTTCTTT | CASTRQGQGASEAFF
. | TRBJ2-7 | TRBD2 | TRBV12-3/TRBV12-4 | TGTGCCAGCAGCAGCGGGGGGGTGGTTCTTGACGAGCAGTACTTC | CASSSGGVVLDEQYF
. | TRBJ2-1 | TRBD1 | TRBV29-1 | TGCAGCGTTAGGGACAGGGGGCCACAGTCCTACAATGAGCAGTTCTTC | CSVRDRGPQSYNEQFF
few | TRBJ2-7 | . | TRBV2 | TGTGCCAGCAGTCCTTGGGCCGTGGGGACGAACGAGCAGTACTTC | CASSPWAVGTNEQYF
. | TRBJ2-2 | TRBD1 | TRBV6-1 | TGTGCCAGCAGTCAACACCCGGACAGGGAGGACACCGGGGAGCTGTTTTTT | CASSQHPDREDTGELFF
. | TRBJ2-1 | TRBD1 | TRBV9 | TGTGCCAGCAGCGGACAGGGACCGTCCTACAATGAGCAGTTCTTC | CASSGQGPSYNEQFF
. | TRBJ1-5 | . | TRBV12-3/TRBV12-4 | TGTGCCAGCAGGCCCCAGGGAACCAATCAGCCCCAGCATTTT | CASRPQGTNQPQHF
. | TRBJ2-3 | . | TRBV21-1 | TGTGCCAGCAGCATTGTACGAAGACGGGACAACACAGATACGCAGTATTTT | CASSIVRRRDNTDTQYF
. | TRBJ2-6 | TRBD1 | TRBV5-5 | TGTGCCAGCAGCTTGGGGACAGGCTTCTCTGGGGCCAACGTCCTGACTTTC | CASSLGTGFSGANVLTF
. | TRBJ2-3 | . | TRBV20-1 | TGCAGTGCTAGAGGCACACAGGGCCCTGAAACAGATACGCAGTATTTT | CSARGTQGPETDTQYF
few | TRBJ2-2 | . | TRBV9 | TGTGCCAGCAGCGTAGCTACTTTAGTCCCCGGGGAGCTGTTTTTT | CASSVATLVPGELFF
many | TRBJ2-3 | TRBD1 | TRBV5-1 | TGTGCCAGCTCACCCGGGACAGTCACAGATACGCAGTATTTT | CASSPGTVTDTQYF
. | TRBJ1-5 | . | TRBV4-1 | TGCGCCAGCAGCGACGGGGGTCTGGGGAGAAGCAATCAGCCCCAGCATTTT | CASSDGGLGRSNQPQHF
. | TRBJ1-3 | TRBD1 | TRBV7-6 | TGTGCCAGCAGCTCCCGTCCGGAACTCGGTGGACAGGTTGCAGCTGGAAACACCATATATTTT | CASSSRPELGGQVAAGNTIYF
. | TRBJ2-5 | . | TRBV4-3 | TGCGCCAGCAGCCAAGGCCTCCGAAAAGGGTTAGAGAGGACCCAGTACTTC | CASSQGLRKGLERTQYF